Below, 18 T cell receptor beta chains from the same sample are listed, as sequenced in a study of beta chain features in type 1 diabetes. Notes on the study in general: In every one of the four CD4+ subsets, TCRB CDR3s were moderately but significantly shorter in Type 1 diabetes patients.

These receptors' antigens are unknown. cDNA synthesis used the whole RNA isolate, giving expressed TCRB sequences. The protocol was immunoSEQ multiplex PCR, while the TCRdb copy is restricted to in-frame clones and leaves out a portion. Of around 97,000 clones listed, 25% to 30% are singletons. Sample: central memory CD4+ T cells from blood. These receptor sequences come from a woman aged 18-29 years with type 1 diabetes.

Only a few counts were recorded for this clone. The chain recombines TRBV5-1 with TRBJ1-5, with D hard to call. V was cut by 4 bases and J by 7 bases, with 21 bases left in between. Germline CDR1 SGHRS, CDR2 YFSETQ. There are 16 residues in the CDR3. CDR3 sequence (DNA): TGCGCCAGCAGCCCCGACCCGGGTCAGAGGCACCAGCCCCAGCATTTT. Its translation is CASSPDPGQRHQPQHF. The variable domain in full, with the rest retrieved from reference TRBV5-1 and TRBJ1-5, is KAGVTQTPRYLIKTRGQQVTLSCSPISGHRSVSWYQQTPGQGLQFLFEYFSETQRNKGNFPGRFSGRQFSNSRSEMNVSTLELGDSALYLCASSPDPGQRHQPQHFGDGTRLSIL.

V is TRBV18 and J is TRBJ2-1; no firm D call. The CDR3 is 12 residues long. V lost 1 base and J lost 10, with 8 bases in between. CDR1 and CDR2 from the germline V gene are KGHSH and LQKENI. As DNA, the CDR3 is TGTGCCAGCTCACCACAGAGTATCGAGCAGTTCTTC. Residues: CASSPQSIEQFF.

The J gene is TRBJ1-2, the V gene TRBV7-9; D not certain. The CDR3 loop spans 15 amino acids. Germline assignment: CDR1 SEHNR and CDR2 FQNEAQ (reference sequence). V was clipped by 4 bases and J by 4 bases, with 16 bases between them. The CDR3 region is CASSSESGLLYGYTF. As DNA, the CDR3 is TGTGCCAGCAGCTCCGAGAGCGGGCTTCTCTATGGCTACACCTTC.

This clone was observed a handful of times. CDR3 in amino acids: CASSLAGTGTYGYTF. CDR3 DNA: TGTGCCAGCAGCTTGGCCGGGACAGGGACCTATGGCTACACCTTC. The V gene is TRBV5-6, the J gene TRBJ1-2; TRBD1 aligns across 9 bases. CDR3 size: 15 residues. Trimming took 0 bases from V and 4 from J; bases not matched to a gene: 4. Germline V gene sequence: CDR1 SGHDT, CDR2 YYEEEE.

This clone has just a few counts. The chain uses TRBV13 and TRBJ2-5; weak D call: TRBD1 (5 bases). CDR1 is PRHDT and CDR2 is FYEKMQ in the germline V gene (reference sequence). Trimming stripped 3 bases from V and 10 bases from J, with 12 bases between. This CDR3 region has 12 residues. CDR3 residues: CASSFWRQSQYF. CDR3 DNA sequence: TGTGCCAGCAGCTTTTGGAGACAGAGCCAGTACTTC.

CDR3 residues: CASSIQGALTTEAFF. Written as DNA, the CDR3 is TGTGCCAGCAGTATACAGGGGGCTTTGACCACTGAAGCTTTCTTT. The chain carries TRBV5-4 and TRBJ1-1; TRBD1 aligns across 9 bases. The V segment lost 5 bases and the J segment 4 bases; nucleotides outside the gene matches: 9. The CDR3 runs to 15 residues. CDR1 and CDR2 (germline): SGHNT, YYREEE (reference sequence).

The chain couples TRBV5-1 to TRBJ2-3; 14 bases line up with TRBD2. V trimming: 7 bases; J trimming: 1 base; junction bases outside the gene matches: 11. CDR1 and CDR2 from the germline V gene are SGHRS and YFSETQ. The CDR3 sequence is 18 residues long. Here the CDR3 DNA reads TGCGCCAGCCGACCCGGGACTAGCGGGAGTGCGGGCACAGATACGCAGTATTTT. This translates into CASRPGTSGSAGTDTQYF.

The chain joins TRBV7-3 to TRBJ2-1, with TRBD2 matching over 7 bases. V lost 5 bases, J lost 3 bases, and 10 bases stayed unmatched. Germline CDR1 and CDR2: SGHTA and FQGTGA. There are 16 residues in the CDR3. The CDR3 bases are TGTGCCAGCAGCCCCAGCGGGATCGTTAACTACAATGAGCAGTTCTTC. Translated: CASSPSGIVNYNEQFF.

The chain carries TRBV25-1 and TRBJ2-2; perhaps TRBD2 as D (5 bases). CDR1 is MGHDK and CDR2 is SYGVNS in the germline V gene. Trimming pared 7 bases from V and 0 bases from J, leaving 6 bases between. The CDR3 is 13 residues long. The CDR3 nucleotides are TGTGCCAGCAAGGGAGCGAACACCGGGGAGCTGTTTTTT. It yields the protein CASKGANTGELFF. Full variable domain (outside the CDR3, taken from reference TRBV25-1 and TRBJ2-2): EADIYQTPRYLVIGTGKKITLECSQTMGHDKMYWYQQDPGMELHLIHYSYGVNSTEKGDLSSESTVSRIRTEHFPLTLESARPSHTSQYLCASKGANTGELFFGEGSRLTVL.

The chain couples TRBV18 to TRBJ2-1, with 10 bases identical to TRBD2. The CDR3 totals 17 residues. The V segment lost 3 bases and the J segment 4 bases; nucleotides outside the gene matches: 9. Germline V gene data show CDR1 as KGHSH and CDR2 as LQKENI. CDR3 in amino acids: CASSPITGTSVYNEQFF. The CDR3, as DNA: TGTGCCAGCTCACCTATTACCGGGACTAGCGTATACAATGAGCAGTTCTTC.

This clone was seen a handful of times. The chain combines TRBV2 with TRBJ1-2, with 10 bases aligning to TRBD1. Looked up from germline, CDR1 is SNHLY and CDR2 is FYNNEI. The V gene end was trimmed by 7 bases and the J gene end by 3 bases; junction bases not matched to a gene: 5. CDR3 length: 14 residues. The CDR3 region has the DNA TGTGCCAGCACCTGGGACAGGGGAGACTATGGCTACACCTTC. It yields the protein CASTWDRGDYGYTF.

The chain employs TRBV2 and TRBJ1-2; the match to TRBD1 covers 9 bases. Germline CDR1 reads SNHLY; CDR2 reads FYNNEI. V shed 6 bases, J shed 7 bases, and the junction held 6 bases outside the gene matches. The CDR3 spans 13 residues. CDR3 bases: TGTGCCAGCAGGGGACAGGGAAGAGGTGGCTACACCTTC. Its translation: CASRGQGRGGYTF.

The table lists this clone with a few counts. This sequence joins TRBV9 and TRBJ2-3, with a tentative D call TRBD1 (6 bases). The CDR3 spans 15 residues. With 4 bases removed from V and 3 bases from J, the gap between germline ends came to 15 bases. The germline V gene has CDR1 SGDLS and CDR2 YYNGEE. CDR3 sequence (DNA): TGTGCCAGCAGCCCTCGGACAGACCGAACAGATACGCAGTATTTT. Its translation: CASSPRTDRTDTQYF.

This clone was seen once. The rearrangement joins TRBV7-3 to TRBJ2-1, with TRBD2 identical over 13 bases. The CDR3 loop spans 17 amino acids. The V and J ends lost 5 bases and 0 bases, in that order; junction bases with no gene match: 4. Looked up from germline, CDR1 is SGHTA and CDR2 is FQGTGA. The DNA of the CDR3 is TGTGCCAGCAGCCCCAGGACTAGCGGGAGCTCCTACAATGAGCAGTTCTTC. It yields the protein CASSPRTSGSSYNEQFF.

This clone was counted between two and nine times. In DNA, the CDR3 is TGTGCCAGCAGCCGTCAATACCGGGAACAGAGCAATCAGCCCCAGCATTTT. Its translation is CASSRQYREQSNQPQHF. The V gene is TRBV5-5, the J gene TRBJ1-5; D gene ambiguous. This CDR3 spans 17 amino acids. CDR1 and CDR2 from the germline V gene are SGHKS and YYEKEE (reference sequence). Trimming stripped 4 bases from V and 1 base from J, with 18 bases between.

The V gene is TRBV18, the J gene TRBJ2-7, with TRBD2 identical over 9 bases. The better agreement between TRBJ2-5 and the DNA end casts doubt on the J call. Germline loops: CDR1 KGHSH, CDR2 LQKENI. The CDR3 covers 15 residues. This CDR3 is CASSLRLAEKETQYF. DNA for the CDR3: TGTGCCAGCTCACTGCGACTAGCGGAAAAAGAGACCCAGTACTTC.

A few counts support this clone. The chain couples TRBV18 to TRBJ2-7, with 7 positions matching TRBD1. The CDR3 is made up of 15 amino acids. Germline values: CDR1 KGHSH, CDR2 LQKENI. Trimming removed 3 bases from V and 2 bases from J; junction bases left unmatched: 7. The CDR3 nucleotides read TGTGCCAGCTCACCGGGACAGCCCTCCACCTACGAGCAGTACGTC. This encodes CASSPGQPSTYEQYV.

The chain has TRBV6-1 and TRBJ2-7, with a tentative D call TRBD1 (5 bases). The CDR3 consists of 13 residues. CDR1 and CDR2 from the germline V gene are MNHNS and SASEGT. V was pared by 6 bases and J by 4 bases, with 13 bases between. CDR3 protein: CASRNAGNYEQYF. In DNA, the CDR3 is TGTGCCAGCAGGAATGCAGGGAATTACGAGCAGTACTTC.